Shown below are 24 T cell receptor beta chains from a single sample sequenced in a study of cytomegalovirus exposure and HLA in healthy donors (dated by TCRdb to about 2017). Receptor libraries were prepared by the immunoSEQ multiplex PCR assay. For the multiplex PCR, a mixture combining 60 forward primers for TCR Vbeta segments and 13 reverse primers for TCR Jbeta segments was used. Entries here come from immuneACCESS through TCRdb and include only in-frame sequences with V and J called. Some clones fail to appear in such tables; in the studies checked, an unresolved V gene covers under half of the shortfall, and the cause of the remainder is unknown. The sample table records some 120,000 clones. The ten largest account for about 4% of the sample. The sample was PBMCs. Source of these receptors: a man between 25 and 39 years old in good health and CMV-seronegative.

This chain connects TRBV7-2 to TRBJ1-4; a weak D match, TRBD1 (5 bases). V was pared by 5 bases and J by 6 bases, with 16 bases between. Germline lookup yields CDR1 SGHTA and CDR2 FQGNSA. There are 15 residues in the CDR3. The CDR3 nucleotides are TGTGCCAGCAGCCCCCCAGGGCCGATACATGAAAAACTGTTTTTT. Translating it yields CASSPPGPIHEKLFF.

Comments on this clone: This specimen includes other DNA sequences encoding the same CDR3. This sequence joins TRBV5-4 and TRBJ1-4, with D tentatively TRBD1 (5 bases). CDR3 length: 12 amino acids. Germline assignment: CDR1 SGHNT and CDR2 YYREEE (reference sequence). Between the trimmed V and J ends, which lost 4 bases and 7 bases, there was a span of 8 bases. This CDR3 is CASSLRGEKLFF. CDR3 nucleotide sequence: TGTGCCAGCAGCCTTAGGGGTGAAAAACTGTTTTTT. The complete variable domain, with remaining parts taken from reference TRBV5-4 and TRBJ1-4, reads ETGVTQSPTHLIKTRGQQVTLRCSSQSGHNTVSWYQQALGQGPQFIFQYYREEENGRGNFPPRFSGLQFPNYSSELNVNALELDDSALYLCASSLRGEKLFFGSGTQLSVL.

The chain recombines TRBV5-1 with TRBJ2-5; D may be TRBD2 (5 bases). The J call may be wrong; the DNA end is better matched by TRBJ2-7. This CDR3 is built from 15 residues. Looked up from germline, CDR1 is SGHRS and CDR2 is YFSETQ. The CDR3 nucleotides are TGCGCCAGCAGCTTTGAGGGTGGGCAGACCTACGAGCAGTACTTC. This sequence encodes CASSFEGGQTYEQYF.

The rearrangement joins TRBV19 to TRBJ2-5; TRBD1 matches 8 bases. After removal of 3 bases from V and 1 base from J, the junction contained 7 bases not matched to a gene. Germline loops: CDR1 LNHDA, CDR2 SQIVND (reference sequence). The CDR3 sequence is 16 residues long. For the CDR3, the DNA is TGTGCCAGTAGTATTGACAGGGGATTGGGCCAAGAGACCCAGTACTTC. This encodes CASSIDRGLGQETQYF.

The chain joins TRBV7-2 to TRBJ2-7; TRBD2 might be the D (5 bases). CDR3 length: 14 amino acids. V lost 5 bases, J lost 3 bases, and 14 bases lay in between. From germline, CDR1 is SGHTA and CDR2 FQGNSA. In nucleotides, the CDR3 is TGTGCCAGCAGCAGCGGCCCGGGTCACTACGAGCAGTACTTC. Protein sequence: CASSSGPGHYEQYF.

The chain recombines TRBV18 with TRBJ2-7, with D tentatively TRBD1 (5 bases). The CDR3 sequence is 14 residues long. From germline, CDR1 is KGHSH and CDR2 LQKENI. V dropped 2 bases and J dropped 6 bases, with 14 bases sitting between them. The CDR3 DNA is TGTGCCAGCTCACCAAGTGGGGCGGTTGCCGAGCAGTACTTC. Residues: CASSPSGAVAEQYF.

V and J are TRBV7-9 and TRBJ1-1, with a possible D match to TRBD1 (6 bases). Germline V gene lookup returns CDR1 SEHNR and CDR2 FQNEAQ (reference sequence). Trimming took 5 bases from V and 1 from J, leaving 11 bases between them. The CDR3 contains 14 residues. The CDR3, as DNA: TGTGCCAGCAGCCGAGGACAGCCGAACACTGAAGCTTTCTTT. The encoded protein is CASSRGQPNTEAFF. The full variable domain, with the rest looked up from reference TRBV7-9 and TRBJ1-1, is DTGVSQNPRHKITKRGQNVTFRCDPISEHNRLYWYRQTLGQGPEFLTYFQNEAQLEKSRLLSDRFSAERPKGSFSTLEIQRTEQGDSAMYLCASSRGQPNTEAFFGQGTRLTVV.

V usage is TRBV11-2 and J usage is TRBJ2-3, with TRBD1 matching over 7 bases. Trimming removed 1 base from V and 3 bases from J; junction bases left unmatched: 10. This CDR3 region has 17 residues. Germline V lookup: CDR1 SGHAT, CDR2 FQNNGV. The CDR3 region is CASSLGREGASTDTQYF. Here the CDR3 DNA reads TGTGCCAGCAGCTTAGGCCGCGAGGGGGCTAGTACAGATACGCAGTATTTT.

This sequence joins TRBV2 and TRBJ1-1; 8 bases agree with TRBD1. V dropped 8 bases and J dropped 3; count of bases not matched to a gene: 8. CDR1 SNHLY and CDR2 FYNNEI come from the germline V gene. The CDR3 length is 14 residues. The CDR3 loop reads CASFPNRGDTEAFF. The CDR3 DNA follows: TGTGCCAGCTTCCCAAACAGGGGGGACACTGAAGCTTTCTTT.

This sequence joins TRBV19 and TRBJ2-7; 7 nucleotides align to TRBD1. Looked up from germline, CDR1 is LNHDA and CDR2 is SQIVND (reference sequence). CDR3 length: 13 residues. With V trimmed by 7 bases and J by 2 bases, 5 bases remained unmatched. CDR3 protein: CASTPTGPYEQYF. DNA for the CDR3: TGTGCCAGTACCCCGACAGGGCCCTACGAGCAGTACTTC.

This chain joins TRBV18 and TRBJ1-6; D gene uncertain. Germline-derived CDR1 and CDR2 are KGHSH and LQKENI. This CDR3 contains 17 residues. Trimming pared 3 bases from V and 2 bases from J, leaving 14 bases between. CDR3 sequence (DNA): TGTGCCAGCTCACCGGTCCCTCGAGGAGCCTATAATTCACCCCTCCACTTT. Translation gives CASSPVPRGAYNSPLHF.

The V gene is TRBV4-1, the J gene TRBJ2-1, with D unresolved. The CDR3 runs 13 residues. Trimming took 1 base from V and 6 from J, leaving 7 bases between them. Per germline, CDR1 MGHRA and CDR2 YSYEKL. The CDR3 loop is CASSQAYSNEQFF. In DNA, the CDR3 is TGCGCCAGCAGCCAAGCCTACAGCAATGAGCAGTTCTTC.

The chain recombines TRBV6-5 with TRBJ2-1, with 8 bases fitting TRBD2. Trimming took 7 bases from V and 7 from J; bases not matched to a gene: 9. CDR1 is MNHEY, CDR2 SVGAGI, per germline. The CDR3 consists of 14 residues. The CDR3 DNA is TGTGCCAGCAAAGGGCGGGGGGAAAGGAATGAGCAGTTCTTC. Protein product: CASKGRGERNEQFF.

The chain combines TRBV7-2 with TRBJ1-2; TRBD1 matches 8 bases. With V trimmed by 4 bases and J by 7 bases, 11 bases remained unmatched. The germline CDR1 and CDR2 sequences are SGHTA and FQGNSA. This CDR3 is built from 15 residues. The CDR3 DNA reads as TGTGCCAGCAGCTCCCAGGGACAGGCATTCGGTGGCTACACCTTC. Translated: CASSSQGQAFGGYTF.

The DNA of the CDR3 is TGTGCCAGCAGTTTTAGGAGTGGACAGCAAGTAGGTGAGCAGTTCTTC. Amino acids: CASSFRSGQQVGEQFF. This chain links TRBV11-3 with TRBJ2-1; the D gene is possibly TRBD1 (6 bases). V lost 6 bases, J lost 9 bases, and 24 bases lay in between. Germline V CDR1 and CDR2: SGHNT, YENEEA. The CDR3 is made up of 16 amino acids.

This chain joins TRBV7-2 and TRBJ2-7; 13 nucleotides agree with TRBD2. CDR1 and CDR2 from the germline V gene are SGHTA and FQGNSA. CDR3 length equals 18 residues. Unmatched junction bases numbered 10, after V lost 5 bases and J lost 0 bases. CDR3 nucleotides: TGTGCCAGCAGCCCCGCCCCGGGACTAGCGGGGAGCTCCTACGAGCAGTACTTC. The encoded protein is CASSPAPGLAGSSYEQYF.

The chain recombines TRBV5-1 with TRBJ1-4; 11 bases are a match to TRBD1. The CDR3 totals 15 residues. CDR1 is SGHRS and CDR2 is YFSETQ in the germline V gene. The ends lost 3 bases at V and 8 bases at J; junction bases unmatched: 6. CDR3 in amino acids: CASSSQGTGGEKLFF. As DNA, the CDR3 is TGCGCCAGCAGCTCCCAGGGGACAGGGGGAGAAAAACTGTTTTTT.

This chain joins TRBV12-5 and TRBJ2-7, with TRBD1 identical over 9 bases. CDR3 length: 17 amino acids. In germline, CDR1 is LGHNT, CDR2 FRNRAP. After removal of 0 bases from V and 3 bases from J, the junction contained 9 bases not matched to a gene. The CDR3 DNA is TGTGCTAGTGGTTTGGTAAGGAGGGACAGGGTAATCTACGAGCAGTACTTC. This translates into CASGLVRRDRVIYEQYF.

V and J are TRBV5-1 and TRBJ2-7; TRBD1 agrees at 7 bases. Germline V CDR1 and CDR2: SGHRS, YFSETQ. This CDR3 is built from 14 residues. The junction had 8 bases not matched to a gene; V was cut back by 5 bases and J by 3 bases. CDR3 sequence: CASRELTGVYEQYF. The DNA of the CDR3 is TGCGCCAGCAGGGAACTTACAGGGGTCTACGAGCAGTACTTC.

The V and J genes are TRBV6-5 and TRBJ1-2; D remains ambiguous. Trimming shortened V by 2 bases and J by 0 bases, and 7 bases separated the two germline ends. This CDR3 has 14 residues. Germline loops: CDR1 MNHEY, CDR2 SVGAGI. As DNA, the CDR3 is TGTGCCAGCAGTTACGGCGGGGCTAACTATGGCTACACCTTC. This translates into CASSYGGANYGYTF.

The chain joins TRBV5-4 to TRBJ1-1; 8 bases line up with TRBD1. This CDR3 is built from 19 residues. V shed 4 bases, J shed 0 bases, and the junction held 17 bases outside the gene matches. Germline-derived CDR1 and CDR2 are SGHNT and YYREEE (reference sequence). DNA for the CDR3: TGTGCCAGCAGCCTCCCATCCGGGTCCGGACAGGGTATGAACACTGAAGCTTTCTTT. It encodes CASSLPSGSGQGMNTEAFF.

The chain joins TRBV9 to TRBJ1-2; 8 bases agree with TRBD1. Germline V gives CDR1 SGDLS, CDR2 YYNGEE. V shed 0 bases, J shed 3 bases, and the junction held 4 bases outside the gene matches. This CDR3 comprises 15 residues. CDR3 residues: CASSVDPGGDYGYTF. CDR3 nucleotide sequence: TGTGCCAGCAGCGTAGACCCAGGGGGCGACTATGGCTACACCTTC.

The rearrangement links TRBV6-1 to TRBJ1-5, with TRBD1 identical over 7 bases. CDR1 and CDR2 from the germline V gene are MNHNS and SASEGT. After removal of 2 bases from V and 3 bases from J, the junction contained 7 bases not matched to a gene. The CDR3 totals 16 residues. DNA for the CDR3: TGTGCCAGCAGTGAAACAAGGGGGCTCAACAATCAGCCCCAGCATTTT. It translates to CASSETRGLNNQPQHF.

V is TRBV27 and J is TRBJ1-5; no definite D call. The CDR3 spans 14 residues. V dropped 5 bases and J dropped 0 bases, with 8 bases sitting between them. Per the germline V gene, CDR1 is MNHEY and CDR2 is SMNVEV (reference sequence). The CDR3 loop is CASSPNSSNQPQHF. The CDR3 DNA reads TGTGCCAGCAGTCCAAATAGTAGCAATCAGCCCCAGCATTTT.